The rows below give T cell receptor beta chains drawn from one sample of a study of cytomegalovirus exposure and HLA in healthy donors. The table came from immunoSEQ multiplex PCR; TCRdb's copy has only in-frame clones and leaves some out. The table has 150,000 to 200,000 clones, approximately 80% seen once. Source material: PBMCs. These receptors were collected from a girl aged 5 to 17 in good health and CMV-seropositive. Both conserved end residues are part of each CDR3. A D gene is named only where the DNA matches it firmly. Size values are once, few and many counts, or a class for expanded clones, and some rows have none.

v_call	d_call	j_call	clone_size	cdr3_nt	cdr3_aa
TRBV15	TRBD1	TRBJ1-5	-	TGTGCCACCAGCATTCAAACAGGGGTCAATCAGCCCCAGCATTTT	CATSIQTGVNQPQHF
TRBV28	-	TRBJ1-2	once	TGTGCCAGCAGGAGTACAAGGGGTGGTGGCTACACCTTC	CASRSTRGGGYTF
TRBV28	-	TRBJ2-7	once	TGTGCCAGCAGTTTCAACCTCGATGGGGGGTTATACGAGCAGTACTTC	CASSFNLDGGLYEQYF
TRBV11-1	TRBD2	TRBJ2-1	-	TGTGCCAGCAGCAATGGACTAGCAGAGGGCAATGAGCAGTTCTTC	CASSNGLAEGNEQFF
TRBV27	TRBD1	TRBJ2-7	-	TGTGCCAGCAGCCCTGGGGGACAGGGGAGAAAGCAGTACTTC	CASSPGGQGRKQYF
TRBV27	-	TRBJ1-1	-	TGTGCCAGCAGGCGAGGGAACACTGAAGCTTTCTTT	CASRRGNTEAFF
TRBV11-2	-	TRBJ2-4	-	TGTGCCAGCAGCTTCCTCCCTAGCCTTATTCACTCCAAAAACATTCAGTACTTC	CASSFLPSLIHSKNIQYF
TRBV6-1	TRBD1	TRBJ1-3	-	TGTGCCAGCGGCGAGAGGGACAGGATTGGAAACACCATATATTTT	CASGERDRIGNTIYF
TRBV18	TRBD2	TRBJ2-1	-	TGTGCCAGCTCGATATTAGCGGGAGGACGCTCCTACAATGAGCAGTTCTTC	CASSILAGGRSYNEQFF
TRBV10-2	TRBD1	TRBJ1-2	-	TGCGCCAGCAGTGAGTCCACCTGGACAGGGTCCAATGGCTACACCTTC	CASSESTWTGSNGYTF
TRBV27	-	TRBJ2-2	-	TGTGCCAGCAGAGAGGACGGGAGTAAGAACACCGGGGAGCTGTTTTTT	CASREDGSKNTGELFF
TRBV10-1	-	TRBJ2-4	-	TGCGCCAGCAGTGACGGAGGGAGCAAAAACATTCAGTACTTC	CASSDGGSKNIQYF
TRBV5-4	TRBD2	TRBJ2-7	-	TGTGCCAGCAGCTTGGGGCGGGAGGCCCTTTACGAGCAGTACTTC	CASSLGREALYEQYF
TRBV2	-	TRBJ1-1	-	TGTGCCAGCAGTGGATGGGGGGGCACTGAAGCTTTCTTT	CASSGWGGTEAFF
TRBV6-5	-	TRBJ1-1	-	TGTGCCAGCAGTCCCCCAGGGAAACCTGAAGCTTTCTTT	CASSPPGKPEAFF
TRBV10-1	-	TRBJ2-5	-	TGCGCCAGCAGTGAGCGCGGTGGTCAAGAGACCCAGTACTTC	CASSERGGQETQYF
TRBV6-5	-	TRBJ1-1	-	TGTGCCAGCAGTCGGGACTCCCGGAACACTGAAGCTTTCTTT	CASSRDSRNTEAFF